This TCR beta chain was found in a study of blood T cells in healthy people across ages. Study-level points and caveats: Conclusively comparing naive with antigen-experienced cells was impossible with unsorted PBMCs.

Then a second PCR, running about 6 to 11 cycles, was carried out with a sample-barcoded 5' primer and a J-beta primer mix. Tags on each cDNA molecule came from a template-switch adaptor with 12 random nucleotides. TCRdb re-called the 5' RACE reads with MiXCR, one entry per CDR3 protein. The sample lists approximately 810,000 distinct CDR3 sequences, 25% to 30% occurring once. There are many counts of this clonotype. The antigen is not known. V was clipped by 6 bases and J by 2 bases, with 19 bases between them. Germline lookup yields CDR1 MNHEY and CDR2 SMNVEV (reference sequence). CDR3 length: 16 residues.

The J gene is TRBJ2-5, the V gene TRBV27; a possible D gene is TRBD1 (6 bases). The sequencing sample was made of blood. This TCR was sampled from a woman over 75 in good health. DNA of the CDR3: TGTGCCAGCAGCCCCTCTAGGGGGAATGATCAAGAGACCCAGTACTTC. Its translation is CASSPSRGNDQETQYF.